This T cell receptor beta chain came from a study of CXCR3-negative and CXCR3-positive naive CD8 T cells. Study observations and caveats: The study found more hydrophobic TRB CDR3s in CXCR3-positive naive cells than in CXCR3-negative naive cells.

The CDR3 runs to 15 residues. Looked up from germline, CDR1 is LNHDA and CDR2 is SQIVND (reference sequence). TRB cDNA was prepared as libraries by UMI-labeled 5' RACE. TCRdb reanalyzed the 5' RACE reads and collapses them to one entry per CDR3 protein, without DNA. The specimen's table records roughly 100,000 distinct CDR3 sequences. As for this clonotype: Its specificity is unknown.

This TCR was sampled from a human donor in good health. Some clones in this sample may be carry-over from other donors' samples. Specimen: naive CXCR3+ CD8+ T cells from blood. Subset reported: CD45RO-CCR7+CD27+CD95- naive CD8+ T cells expressing CXCR3 (TNR3+). V gene TRBV19 combines with J gene TRBJ2-2. The CDR3 sequence is CASSIVEQNTGELFF.